This TCR beta chain was captured in a study of blood T cell repertoires in COVID-19. At the level of the study: Sources were T cells, B-cell-depleted T cells, or PBMCs; the material itself was cDNA or gDNA.

Those enrolled, adults aged roughly 18 to 95 years, came from 20 to 25 US areas. Participants reported their clinical history, and cohort assignment relied on those reports. Of note for this clone: Within the sample, other DNA sequences also encode this same CDR3.

As processed by the authors: It was from reference gene primer amplification that nucleated cell counts were estimated. The protocol was immunoSEQ multiplex PCR, while the TCRdb copy is restricted to in-frame clones and leaves out a portion. V and J calls and clone size follow that table, whereas D and trimming were derived from the DNA. The sample has 300,000 or so clones, nearly 90% seen once. The receptor's source is a woman in her 30s who had recovered from COVID-19. Sequencing used PBMCs or T cells enriched from blood (not recorded which).

The CDR3 loop is CASSPNTGDQPQHF. The CDR3 nucleotides read TGCGCCAGCAGCCCTAACACAGGGGATCAGCCCCAGCATTTT. The J gene is TRBJ1-5, the V gene TRBV5-1; 7 bases map to TRBD1. V dropped 4 bases and J dropped 5; count of bases not matched to a gene: 6. The CDR3 spans 14 residues. Germline CDR1 and CDR2: SGHRS and YFSETQ.